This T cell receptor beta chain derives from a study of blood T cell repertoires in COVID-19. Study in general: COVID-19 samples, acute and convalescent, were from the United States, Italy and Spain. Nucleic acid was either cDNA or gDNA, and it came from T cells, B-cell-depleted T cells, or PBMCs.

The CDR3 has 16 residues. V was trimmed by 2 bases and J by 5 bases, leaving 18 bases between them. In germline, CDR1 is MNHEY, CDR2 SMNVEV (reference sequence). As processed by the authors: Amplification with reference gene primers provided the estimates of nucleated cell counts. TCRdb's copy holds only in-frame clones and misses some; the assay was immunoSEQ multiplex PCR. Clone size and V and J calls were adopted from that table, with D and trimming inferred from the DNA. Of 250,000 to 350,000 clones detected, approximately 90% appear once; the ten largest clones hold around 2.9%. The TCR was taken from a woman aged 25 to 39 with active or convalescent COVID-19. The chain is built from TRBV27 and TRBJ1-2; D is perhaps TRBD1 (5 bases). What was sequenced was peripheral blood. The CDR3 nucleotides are TGTGCCAGCAGTTTAAGTCAGGGCCACCCTTTATATGGCTACACCTTC. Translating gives CASSLSQGHPLYGYTF.